This T cell receptor beta chain emerged from a study of cytomegalovirus exposure and HLA in healthy donors. For the study at large: Out of about 190 million T cells, an earlier analysis found around 120 million unique TCR beta sequences in total. Study-wide points: Earlier findings revealed that most TCR beta V segments proved productive either about 87% or about 30% of the time. Clonal expansion was found to be greater in HLA-associated TCR beta chains than in equally common others in a later analysis.

V trimming: 4 bases; J trimming: 2 bases; junction bases outside the gene matches: 5. Germline values: CDR1 SGHTS, CDR2 YDEGEE. The CDR3 totals 16 residues. This clone was observed a few times. Its antigen is not identified. Use of 60 Vbeta and 13 Jbeta primers characterized the PCR. Original analysis: In a later analysis, the count reached some 83 million unique TCR beta chains, with about 9.9 million shared. Method: immunoSEQ multiplex PCR; TCRdb's copy keeps in-frame clones and lacks some. V and J calls and clone size are given by that table; D and trimming were obtained from the DNA. The data show approximately 45,000 clones, about 78% seen once.

The sample comprised PBMCs. The clonotype was recovered from a woman under 40 in good health and CMV-seronegative. V gene TRBV5-8 combines with J gene TRBJ2-5; 13 bases fit TRBD2. As DNA, the CDR3 is TGTGCCAGCAGCCCTAGACTAGCGGGGGGACAAGAGACCCAGTACTTC. Encoded protein: CASSPRLAGGQETQYF.